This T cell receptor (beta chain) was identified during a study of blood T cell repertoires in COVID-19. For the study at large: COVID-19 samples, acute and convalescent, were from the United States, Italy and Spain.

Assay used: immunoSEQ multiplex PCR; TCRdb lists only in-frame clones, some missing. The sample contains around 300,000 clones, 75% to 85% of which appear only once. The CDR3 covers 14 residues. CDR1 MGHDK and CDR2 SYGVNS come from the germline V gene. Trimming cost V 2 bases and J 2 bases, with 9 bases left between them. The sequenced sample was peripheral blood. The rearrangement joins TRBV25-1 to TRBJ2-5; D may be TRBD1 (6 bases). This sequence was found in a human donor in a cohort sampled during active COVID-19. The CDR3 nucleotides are TGTGCCAGCAGTGAACCCGGACAGCAAGAGACCCAGTACTTC. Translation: CASSEPGQQETQYF.